This T cell receptor beta chain originates from a study of shared clonotypes between healthy human individuals. Whole-study findings and limits: Unshared clonotypes carried lower generation probabilities than those common to all four donors. Four donors shared around 5% of their naive CD4 clonotypes.

As originally analysed: Filtering of immunoSEQ junctional sequences could not match full-length read filtering. Clones were sequenced by immunoSEQ multiplex PCR, and TCRdb holds only the in-frame ones, with some missing. V and J calls and clone size are as listed in that table; D and trimming were resolved from the DNA. Among roughly 590,000 clones, around 95% were seen once, and the ten largest hold 0.11%. Naive CD8 cells lacked CD45RO, underwent positive selection for CCR7 and left out terminally differentiated effector memory CD45RA+ cells. Germline V gene data show CDR1 as SGDLS and CDR2 as YYNGEE. With 2 bases removed from V and 0 bases from J, the gap between germline ends came to 12 bases. The CDR3 covers 15 residues. For this clone: Its antigen is as yet unknown.

The clonotype comes from a woman in her twenties or thirties in good health. Sequencing was done on a sample of naive CD8+ T cells sorted from blood. This chain connects TRBV9 to TRBJ2-7; D is perhaps TRBD2 (5 bases). CDR3 amino acids: CASSVGWESSYEQYF. Written as DNA, the CDR3 is TGTGCCAGCAGCGTGGGATGGGAGAGCTCCTACGAGCAGTACTTC.